The 32 T cell receptor beta chains given below trace back to one sample, sequenced in a study of regulatory T cells in long-lasting Graves disease. With iRepertoire HTBI primers and Arm-PCR of CDR3 regions, TCR beta libraries were built. TCRdb reanalysed the multiplex PCR reads using MiXCR and keeps one entry per CDR3 protein. This sample has about 460,000 distinct CDR3 sequences, with about 20% found just once. Time point: persistent/refractory GD, antithyroid drugs over 5 years with positive TRAb. Extracted RNA from PBMCs served as the source of the TCR library. The material sequenced was peripheral blood mononuclear cells (PBMCs), taken when the disease was refractory, from a patient treated with antithyroid drugs. All receptors derive from a female donor with Graves disease.

This clonotype turned up a few times. This chain joins TRBV9 and TRBJ2-5; 7 nucleotides line up with TRBD2. The CDR3 has 15 residues. The trim removed 0 bases at V and 7 bases at J, leaving 9 bases unmatched. Germline CDR1 is SGDLS and CDR2 is YYNGEE. CDR3 nucleotides: TGTGCCAGCAGCGTAGAAGGCACCCCGGGGGGGACCCAGTACTTC. Translating it yields CASSVEGTPGGTQYF.

This clonotype was picked up a small number of times. This rearrangement joins TRBV7-2 to TRBJ2-1; D is uncertain. This CDR3 region has 17 residues. The V gene's germline CDR1 is SGHTA and CDR2 FQGNSA. With 2 bases removed from V and 4 bases from J, the gap between germline ends came to 18 bases. The CDR3 sequence: CASSLRIVQRFYNEQFF. In DNA form, the CDR3 reads TGTGCCAGCAGCTTAAGGATCGTACAGAGATTTTACAATGAGCAGTTCTTC.

This clonotype came up a few times. In DNA, the CDR3 is TGTGCCAGCAGCCGAGGACTACATAGCAATCAGCCCCAGCATTTT. Its protein is CASSRGLHSNQPQHF. The chain joins TRBV6-2 or TRBV6-3 to TRBJ1-5; D gene unclear. This CDR3 is built from 15 residues. From germline, CDR1 is MNHEY and CDR2 SVGEGT. V gave up 6 bases and J gave up 0 bases, with 12 bases separating them.

This clonotype has ten or more counts. This chain joins TRBV5-1 and TRBJ2-7, with D possibly being TRBD1 or TRBD2 (5 bases each). The germline V gene has CDR1 SGHRS and CDR2 YFSETQ. The CDR3 is made up of 14 amino acids. V dropped 0 bases and J dropped 5 bases, with 12 bases sitting between them. The CDR3 nucleotides are TGCGCCAGCAGCTTGGATCCACGGGGCAACGAGCAGTACTTC. Its protein is CASSLDPRGNEQYF.

The table lists this clonotype with many counts. The V and J genes are TRBV28 and TRBJ1-2; D unclear. The germline V gene has CDR1 MDHEN and CDR2 SYDVKM. This CDR3 contains 15 residues. Between the trimmed V and J ends, which lost 3 bases and 4 bases, there was a span of 15 bases. CDR3 region: CASSFGRRVSYGYTF. The CDR3, as DNA: TGTGCCAGCAGTTTTGGGCGAAGGGTGTCCTATGGCTACACCTTC.

This clonotype has a count of ten or more. The chain recombines TRBV24-1 with TRBJ2-5; possibly TRBD2 for D (6 bases). Germline CDR1 and CDR2: KGHDR and SFDVKD. V was cut by 3 bases and J by 4 bases, with 8 bases left in between. The CDR3 has 13 residues. The CDR3 nucleotides are TGTGCCACCAGTGATGCCGGGAGAGAGACCCAGTACTTC. It translates to CATSDAGRETQYF.

In its sample, this clonotype was seen many times. The rearrangement uses TRBV7-2 and TRBJ1-1; possible D gene TRBD1, 6 bases. V was pared by 5 bases and J by 7 bases, with 17 bases between. There are 14 residues in the CDR3. Looked up from germline, CDR1 is SGHTA and CDR2 is FQGNSA. The CDR3 reads CASSTDRNRFEAFF. CDR3 coding DNA: TGTGCCAGCAGCACGGACAGAAATAGGTTTGAAGCTTTCTTT.

This clonotype has a single count. This CDR3 reads CAWRQSGRADTQYF. CDR3 in DNA: TGTGCCTGGAGACAAAGCGGGAGGGCAGATACGCAGTATTTT. The J gene is TRBJ2-3, the V gene TRBV30; the match to TRBD2 covers 10 bases. V shed 3 bases and J 4 bases; nucleotides not matched to a gene: 4. Germline CDR1 GTSNPN, CDR2 SVGIG (reference sequence). The CDR3 contains 14 residues.

The gene calls are TRBV5-1 and TRBJ1-2, with D maybe TRBD1 (5 bases). Germline V gene data show CDR1 as SGHRS and CDR2 as YFSETQ. CDR3 length: 15 residues. V shed 4 bases and J shed 5 bases, with 18 bases lying between them. CDR3 in amino acids: CASSPNRTGFYGYTF. CDR3 nucleotides: TGCGCCAGCAGCCCCAACCGAACAGGATTTTATGGCTACACCTTC.

This clonotype was observed at least ten times. The chain uses TRBV12-3 or TRBV12-4 and TRBJ1-1; possible D gene TRBD1, 5 bases. CDR3 length: 14 residues. V shed 6 bases and J shed 0 bases, with 11 bases lying between them. The chain's CDR3 is CASRHDRLNTEAFF. DNA of the CDR3: TGTGCCAGCAGACACGACAGACTGAACACTGAAGCTTTCTTT.

This clonotype appeared a few times. This chain uses TRBV19 with TRBJ1-2, with unresolved D. V lost 5 bases, J lost 3 bases, and 10 bases lay in between. This CDR3 is 13 amino acids long. Germline CDR1 reads LNHDA; CDR2 reads SQIVND (reference sequence). CDR3: CASSAAGDYGYTF. The CDR3 DNA is TGTGCCAGTAGTGCCGCAGGAGACTATGGCTACACCTTC.

This clonotype showed up just a few times. The chain uses TRBV30 and TRBJ1-6, with D unclear. Per germline, CDR1 GTSNPN and CDR2 SVGIG (reference sequence). Trimming stripped 3 bases from V and 7 bases from J, with 7 bases between. The length of the CDR3 is 12 residues. DNA of the CDR3: TGTGCCTGGAGGAAGGGAAATTCACCCCTCCACTTT. It specifies CAWRKGNSPLHF. The full variable domain, completed using reference TRBV30 and TRBJ1-6, is SQTIHQWPATLVQPVGSPLSLECTVEGTSNPNLYWYRQAAGRGLQLLFYSVGIGQISSEVPQNLSASRPQDRQFILSSKKLLLSDSGFYLCAWRKGNSPLHFGNGTRLTVT.

This clonotype appeared many times. The chain joins TRBV6-2 or TRBV6-3 to TRBJ2-6, with 7 nucleotides matching TRBD1. The germline V gene has CDR1 MNHEY and CDR2 SVGEGT. The CDR3 consists of 17 residues. The V and J ends lost 6 bases and 0 bases, in that order; junction bases with no gene match: 8. CDR3 loop: CASRNRGLSSGANVLTF. DNA for the CDR3: TGTGCCAGCAGGAACAGGGGCCTAAGCTCTGGGGCCAACGTCCTGACTTTC.

The chain couples TRBV4-3 to TRBJ2-6, with D unclear. CDR1 and CDR2 (germline): LGHNA, YSLEER. CDR3 size: 15 residues. Between the trimmed V and J ends, which lost 6 bases and 2 bases, there was a span of 11 bases. The CDR3 DNA reads as TGCGCCAGCAGTCTTGACATAACTGGGGCCAACGTCCTGACTTTC. This sequence encodes CASSLDITGANVLTF.

J is TRBJ2-2 and V is TRBV19; 10 bases agree with TRBD1. Germline CDR1 LNHDA, CDR2 SQIVND (reference sequence). This CDR3 has 16 amino acids. V lost 5 bases to trimming and J lost 1 base; unmatched junction nucleotides: 4. CDR3 sequence: CASSATGGENTGELFF. The CDR3 DNA reads as TGTGCCAGTAGTGCGACAGGGGGCGAGAACACCGGGGAGCTGTTTTTT.

The chain links TRBV6-1 to TRBJ2-1; D uncertain. V lost 6 bases, J lost 9 bases, and 12 bases lay in between. The CDR3 sequence is 12 residues long. The germline CDR1 and CDR2 sequences are MNHNS and SASEGT. Written as DNA, the CDR3 is TGTGCCAGCAGCCTCTTAATGGGTGAGCAGTTCTTC. Translation: CASSLLMGEQFF.

The chain links TRBV6-9 to TRBJ2-1, with D hard to call. Between the trimmed V and J ends, which lost 2 bases and 5 bases, there was a span of 10 bases. CDR1 and CDR2 from the germline V gene are MNHGY and SVAAGI. The CDR3 consists of 14 residues. CDR3 residues: CASSYGGPDNEQFF. Here the CDR3 DNA reads TGTGCCAGCAGTTATGGTGGACCTGACAATGAGCAGTTCTTC.

Ten or more counts support this clonotype. J is TRBJ1-5 and V is TRBV28; no definite D call. Between the trimmed V and J ends, which lost 5 bases and 7 bases, there was a span of 12 bases. CDR3 length: 13 amino acids. Germline-derived CDR1 and CDR2 are MDHEN and SYDVKM. The CDR3 bases are TGTGCCAGCAGTCCCCCGGGGTACCAGCCCCAGCATTTT. Translating gives CASSPPGYQPQHF.

Worth noting for this clonotype: It may be a read error: a sequence one base away is much more abundant. The chain employs TRBV7-2 and TRBJ2-7; D perhaps matches TRBD1 (5 bases). This CDR3 contains 12 residues. The germline CDR1 and CDR2 sequences are SGHTA and FQGNSA. The CDR3 region is CASSHQGYGQYF. The DNA of the CDR3 is TGTGCCAGCAGCCATCAGGGCTACGGGCAGTACTTC. The whole variable domain, remainder taken from reference TRBV7-2 and TRBJ2-7, is GAGVSQSPSNKVTEKGKDVELRCDPISGHTALYWYRQSLGQGLEFLIYFQGNSAPDKSGLPSDRFSAERTGGSVSTLTIQRTQQEDSAVYLCASSHQGYGQYFGPGTRLTVT.

The table lists this clonotype with many counts. The rearrangement links TRBV7-6 to TRBJ1-6; tentative D call: TRBD1 (5 bases). Per the germline V gene, CDR1 is SGHVS and CDR2 is FNYEAQ. The ends were cut back, 0 bases at V and 10 bases at J, with 16 bases in the middle. This CDR3 spans 16 amino acids. CDR3 sequence reads: CASSLAQGALGSPLHF. The CDR3 DNA sequence: TGTGCCAGCAGCTTAGCGCAGGGAGCGCTCGGGTCACCCCTCCACTTT.

In this sample, this clonotype turned up many times. J is TRBJ1-1 and V is TRBV6-5; the D is unclear. The CDR3 has 13 residues. V lost 0 bases and J 8 bases, leaving 10 bases between the germline ends. Germline V CDR1 and CDR2: MNHEY, SVGAGI. CDR3 in amino acids: CASSYSRGREAFF. CDR3 DNA: TGTGCCAGCAGTTACTCGAGAGGGAGAGAAGCTTTCTTT.

This chain connects TRBV5-6 to TRBJ2-3; TRBD2 matches 11 bases. The CDR3 runs to 15 residues. The trim removed 2 bases at V and 11 bases at J, leaving 10 bases unmatched. From germline, CDR1 is SGHDT and CDR2 YYEEEE. CDR3 bases: TGTGCCAGCAGCTTTGGTAGCGGGAGGGCCGCGCTGCAGTATTTT. Its protein product is CASSFGSGRAALQYF.

This clonotype was counted only a few times. The J gene is TRBJ2-1, the V gene TRBV11-2; D is ambiguous. The CDR3 sequence is 14 residues long. Germline CDR1 SGHAT, CDR2 FQNNGV. V lost 0 bases, J lost 8 bases, and 11 bases lay in between. CDR3 bases: TGTGCCAGCAGCTTAGATGGCCGACGGGATGAGCAGTTCTTC. Protein product: CASSLDGRRDEQFF.

The sample holds many counts of this clonotype. The chain links TRBV29-1 to TRBJ1-2; no firm D call. V dropped 7 bases and J dropped 2 bases, with 11 bases sitting between them. Germline V gene lookup returns CDR1 SQVTM and CDR2 ANQGSEA. The CDR3 runs 12 residues. The CDR3 region is CSGQDGNYGYTF. Here the CDR3 DNA reads TGCAGCGGTCAAGACGGGAACTATGGCTACACCTTC.

As for this clonotype: Just one base apart from a much larger clone, this may be a read error. The rearrangement joins TRBV6-2 or TRBV6-3 to TRBJ1-2; D is uncertain. The CDR3 is made up of 14 amino acids. V lost 4 bases, J lost 12 bases, and 21 bases lay in between. Germline V gene data show CDR1 as MNHEY and CDR2 as SVGEGT. The DNA of the CDR3 is TGTGCCAGCAGTTCCCCTCGTAGGGTCGAAGGTCACACCTTC. It translates to CASSSPRRVEGHTF.

V and J are TRBV9 and TRBJ1-6; 9 nucleotides match TRBD1. The germline V gene encodes CDR1 SGDLS and CDR2 YYNGEE. CDR3 size: 16 residues. The J segment lost 8 bases and the V segment lost 1 base, leaving 7 bases of the junction unmatched. Written as DNA, the CDR3 is TGTGCCAGCAGCGTAAAGGGTGACAGGGGGGATTCACCCCTCCACTTT. Translating it yields CASSVKGDRGDSPLHF.

This clonotype was seen just once. V and J are TRBV29-1 and TRBJ2-1; no clear D gene. The CDR3 spans 10 residues. Germline values: CDR1 SQVTM, CDR2 ANQGSEA. The V and J ends lost 6 bases and 7 bases respectively, with 7 bases between them. The CDR3 loop reads CSVGLNEQFF. DNA of the CDR3: TGCAGCGTGGGCCTTAATGAGCAGTTCTTC.

Many counts were recorded for this clonotype. The chain is built from TRBV28 and TRBJ2-6; D may match TRBD1 or TRBD2 (5 bases each). Trimming took 4 bases from V and 3 from J, leaving 13 bases between them. CDR3 length: 16 amino acids. Germline assignment: CDR1 MDHEN and CDR2 SYDVKM. Here the CDR3 DNA reads TGTGCCAGCAGTTCGCCCTGGGGGTTTGGGGCCAACGTCCTGACTTTC. Translation: CASSSPWGFGANVLTF.

This clonotype was counted between two and nine times. The V call is TRBV28, the J call TRBJ2-1; tentative D call: TRBD2 (6 bases). V was pared by 4 bases and J by 4 bases, with 11 bases between. The CDR3 consists of 14 residues. The germline V gene encodes CDR1 MDHEN and CDR2 SYDVKM. CDR3 bases: TGTGCCAGCAGTTCCCCGGGGGAGTACAATGAGCAGTTCTTC. This gives the protein CASSSPGEYNEQFF.

In this sample, this clonotype turned up many times. The V and J genes are TRBV12-3 or TRBV12-4 and TRBJ1-4, with 11 bases lining up with TRBD1. This CDR3 comprises 15 residues. With V trimmed by 5 bases and J by 7 bases, 6 bases remained unmatched. The CDR3 loop reads CASSPWTGGTEKLFF. CDR3 bases: TGTGCCAGCAGTCCCTGGACAGGGGGCACTGAAAAACTGTTTTTT.

The CDR3 here is CASSSTGISGNTIYF. The CDR3 nucleotides read TGCGCCAGCAGCTCGACAGGGATCTCTGGAAACACCATATATTTT. V is TRBV5-1 and J is TRBJ1-3; TRBD1 aligns across 7 bases. The CDR3 runs 15 residues. The J segment lost 0 bases and the V segment lost 3 bases, leaving 3 bases of the junction unmatched. In germline, CDR1 is SGHRS, CDR2 YFSETQ.

This clonotype was counted at least ten times. The chain joins TRBV6-1 to TRBJ1-6; no reliable D call. The V end lost 7 bases, the J end lost 13 bases, and 14 bases lay between the germline ends. Germline lookup yields CDR1 MNHNS and CDR2 SASEGT. The CDR3 is 12 residues long. The CDR3 reads CASTASLRPLHF. For the CDR3, the DNA is TGTGCCAGCACCGCCTCGCTTCGGCCCCTCCACTTT.